This passage covers 30 T cell receptor beta chains from one sample sequenced in a study of regulatory T cells in long-lasting Graves disease. Stated time point: persistent/refractory GD, antithyroid drugs over 5 years with positive TRAb. PBMC RNA was the source of the TCR library. Arm-PCR of CDR3 regions with iRepertoire HTBI primers generated TCR beta libraries. MiXCR was run by TCRdb on the multiplex PCR reads, yielding one entry per CDR3 protein. This repertoire shows 350,000 to 450,000 distinct CDR3 sequences, less than 25% found once; its top ten account for roughly 20%. Here the sequenced sample was peripheral blood mononuclear cells (PBMCs), taken when the disease was refractory, from a patient treated with antithyroid drugs. These receptors all stem from a female donor with Graves disease.

This clonotype was seen just once. This chain's CDR3 is CSVAGVVNEQFF. The CDR3 DNA follows: TGCAGCGTTGCCGGGGTAGTCAATGAGCAGTTCTTC. J is TRBJ2-1 and V is TRBV29-1; D possibly corresponds to TRBD2 (5 bases). V was shortened by 4 bases and J by 6 bases, with 10 bases between the two germline ends. The germline gives CDR1 SQVTM, CDR2 ANQGSEA. The CDR3 totals 12 residues.

This chain links TRBV27 with TRBJ1-4, with unresolved D. Germline loops: CDR1 MNHEY, CDR2 SMNVEV (reference sequence). The CDR3 runs to 17 residues. V dropped 6 bases and J dropped 0 bases, with 17 bases sitting between them. The CDR3 DNA sequence: TGTGCCAGCAGCCCCCTTTCGCCTACCACAACTAATGAAAAACTGTTTTTT. Its protein product is CASSPLSPTTTNEKLFF.

CDR3 protein: CASSLDIDYEQYF. DNA for the CDR3: TGTGCCAGCAGCTTAGATATTGACTACGAGCAGTACTTC. The chain employs TRBV7-9 and TRBJ2-7; D not certain. V gave up 1 base and J gave up 3 bases, with 7 bases separating them. Germline lookup yields CDR1 SEHNR and CDR2 FQNEAQ (reference sequence). This CDR3 region has 13 residues.

CDR3 residues: CSARDTLGTDTQYF. CDR3 coding DNA: TGCAGTGCTAGAGATACGTTGGGCACAGATACGCAGTATTTT. The chain joins TRBV20-1 to TRBJ2-3; D is unclear. CDR1 is DFQATT, CDR2 SNEGSKA, per germline (reference sequence). The CDR3 loop spans 14 amino acids. The V gene lost 0 bases and the J gene lost 1 base, with 8 bases spanning the gap.

This clonotype was counted between two and nine times. DNA of the CDR3: TGCAGTGCTAGTAGAAGGGGGTCTAACTATGGCTACACCTTC. Amino acid sequence: CSASRRGSNYGYTF. This sequence joins TRBV20-1 and TRBJ1-2; D might be TRBD1 (6 bases). This CDR3 has 14 amino acids. The germline gives CDR1 DFQATT, CDR2 SNEGSKA (reference sequence). The V gene lost 3 bases and the J gene lost 0 bases, with 11 bases spanning the gap.

This clonotype was observed at least ten times. The gene calls are TRBV11-2 and TRBJ2-7, with no clear D. Germline V gives CDR1 SGHAT, CDR2 FQNNGV. V was pared by 1 base and J by 1 base, with 8 bases between. The CDR3 runs to 14 residues. CDR3 sequence: CASSLVDPSYEQYF. CDR3 nucleotides: TGTGCCAGCAGCTTAGTCGACCCTTCCTACGAGCAGTACTTC. The full variable domain, its missing parts supplied by reference TRBV11-2 and TRBJ2-7, is EAGVAQSPRYKIIEKRQSVAFWCNPISGHATLYWYQQILGQGPKLLIQFQNNGVVDDSQLPKDRFSAERLKGVDSTLKIQPAKLEDSAVYLCASSLVDPSYEQYFGPGTRLTVT.

This clonotype was detected only a few times. The chain employs TRBV4-2 and TRBJ2-7; a weak D match, TRBD2 (6 bases). This CDR3 has 15 residues. V lost 0 bases and J 2 bases, leaving 11 bases between the germline ends. Germline V CDR1 and CDR2: LGHNA, YNFKEQ. This chain's CDR3 is CASSQDDGSPYEQYF. The CDR3 DNA sequence: TGTGCCAGCAGCCAAGATGACGGGAGCCCCTACGAGCAGTACTTC.

In its sample, this clonotype was seen many times. This chain links TRBV6-5 with TRBJ2-7; weak D call: TRBD2 (5 bases). Trimming stripped 2 bases from V and 1 base from J, with 9 bases between. The CDR3 contains 14 residues. Germline V gene lookup returns CDR1 MNHEY and CDR2 SVGAGI. This CDR3 is CASSYLGKSYEQYF. The CDR3 nucleotides read TGTGCCAGCAGTTACCTCGGGAAATCCTACGAGCAGTACTTC.

Note on this clonotype: A single base separates this from a much larger clone, so it may be a read error. The chain couples TRBV6-9 to TRBJ2-7; D possibly matches TRBD1 or TRBD2 (5 bases each). CDR1 MNHGY and CDR2 SVAAGI come from the germline V gene. The length of the CDR3 is 15 residues. V was clipped by 4 bases and J by 9 bases, with 22 bases between them. The CDR3 protein is CASSSPGAPGDVQYF. The CDR3 DNA sequence: TGTGCCAGCAGTTCCCCTGGAGCCCCCGGGGACGTGCAGTACTTC.

This clonotype was counted many times. This chain connects TRBV28 to TRBJ2-4; D perhaps matches TRBD2 (6 bases). Germline V lookup: CDR1 MDHEN, CDR2 SYDVKM. V dropped 8 bases and J dropped 7 bases, with 21 bases sitting between them. The length of the CDR3 is 15 residues. CDR3 sequence: CASSPGGGDLNIQYF. DNA for the CDR3: TGTGCCAGCTCTCCTGGGGGTGGGGACTTGAACATTCAGTACTTC.

V usage is TRBV5-6 and J usage is TRBJ2-7, with a weak D call TRBD2 (5 bases). The V gene's germline CDR1 is SGHDT and CDR2 YYEEEE. The CDR3 extends over 12 amino acids. Trimming stripped 4 bases from V and 8 bases from J, with 13 bases between. The CDR3 loop reads CASSDGLGQQYF. The DNA of the CDR3 is TGTGCCAGCAGCGACGGACTTGGCCAGCAGTACTTC.

The chain is built from TRBV6-1 and TRBJ2-7, with TRBD1 matching 8 bases. This CDR3 is built from 15 residues. Trimming cost V 4 bases and J 1 base; bases outside gene matches: 6. Germline V gene data show CDR1 as MNHNS and CDR2 as SASEGT. This CDR3 reads CASSAGQGTSYEQYF. For the CDR3, the DNA is TGTGCCAGCAGTGCCGGACAGGGTACTTCCTACGAGCAGTACTTC.

This chain uses TRBV5-5 with TRBJ1-5, with 10 bases lining up with TRBD1. Germline V gene sequence: CDR1 SGHKS, CDR2 YYEKEE (reference sequence). This CDR3 spans 15 amino acids. Losses at the gene ends were 4 bases for V and 3 bases for J; bases not matched to a gene: 4. The CDR3: CASSPGTGVNQPQHF. CDR3 nucleotides: TGTGCCAGCAGCCCCGGGACAGGGGTCAATCAGCCCCAGCATTTT.

The chain carries TRBV20-1 and TRBJ2-3, with D hard to call. The V end was cut by 6 bases, the J end by 0 bases, with 7 bases between. The CDR3 consists of 12 residues. CDR1 and CDR2 from the germline V gene are DFQATT and SNEGSKA (reference sequence). The CDR3 DNA follows: TGCAGTGCCCAGACTAGCACAGATACGCAGTATTTT. Translation: CSAQTSTDTQYF.

This clonotype was found a few times. This chain links TRBV3-1 with TRBJ2-6, with 7 positions matching TRBD2. The trim removed 4 bases at V and 2 bases at J, leaving 8 bases unmatched. The CDR3 extends over 17 amino acids. Germline CDR1 is LGHDT and CDR2 is YNNKEL (reference sequence). CDR3 sequence reads: CASSLREGIPGANVLTF. DNA of the CDR3: TGTGCCAGCAGCCTCAGGGAGGGAATCCCTGGGGCCAACGTCCTGACTTTC. Using reference TRBV3-1 and TRBJ2-6 for the parts outside the CDR3, the full variable domain is DTAVSQTPKYLVTQMGNDKSIKCEQNLGHDTMYWYKQDSKKFLKIMFSYNNKELIINETVPNRFSPKSPDKAHLNLHINSLELGDSAVYFCASSLREGIPGANVLTFGAGSRLTVL.

This sequence joins TRBV11-2 and TRBJ1-1; 8 bases align to TRBD1. V lost 6 bases to trimming and J lost 4 bases; unmatched junction nucleotides: 7. This CDR3 contains 14 residues. Germline values: CDR1 SGHAT, CDR2 FQNNGV. The CDR3 loop reads CASSDRTGSTEAFF. The CDR3 coding sequence is TGTGCCAGCAGTGATAGGACAGGGAGCACTGAAGCTTTCTTT.

This clonotype came up many times. The chain carries TRBV7-2 and TRBJ2-7, with 9 bases matching TRBD1. The V gene end was trimmed by 4 bases and the J gene end by 5 bases; junction bases not matched to a gene: 6. The V gene's germline CDR1 is SGHTA and CDR2 FQGNSA. This CDR3 spans 14 amino acids. CDR3 bases: TGTGCCAGCAGCTCTTCGACAGGGGGTAACGAGCAGTACTTC. Protein: CASSSSTGGNEQYF.

This clonotype has just a few counts. V and J are TRBV4-2 and TRBJ1-2; TRBD1 matches 8 bases. V trimming: 4 bases; J trimming: 8 bases; junction bases outside the gene matches: 12. This CDR3 has 15 amino acids. CDR1 is LGHNA and CDR2 is YNFKEQ in the germline V gene. The CDR3 reads CASSRTDRDVGGYTF. CDR3 coding DNA: TGTGCCAGCAGCCGGACGGACAGGGATGTTGGCGGCTACACCTTC.

The table lists this clonotype with many counts. This chain connects TRBV20-1 to TRBJ1-2; 7 positions agree with TRBD1. The germline V gene has CDR1 DFQATT and CDR2 SNEGSKA (reference sequence). Germline trimming cut 7 bases from V and 6 bases from J; bases unmatched to any gene: 5. The length of the CDR3 is 11 residues. The CDR3 DNA is TGCAGTGAGGGGGCCCGGCATGGCTACACCTTC. Amino acids: CSEGARHGYTF.

This chain links TRBV5-1 with TRBJ2-7; 9 nucleotides match TRBD1. Germline values: CDR1 SGHRS, CDR2 YFSETQ. The J segment lost 3 bases and the V segment lost 4 bases, leaving 11 bases of the junction unmatched. This CDR3 region has 16 residues. CDR3 amino acids: CASSQEENRGLYEQYF. CDR3 in DNA: TGCGCCAGCAGCCAGGAAGAAAACAGGGGGCTCTACGAGCAGTACTTC.

There are many counts of this clonotype. This chain links TRBV28 with TRBJ2-5; D is unresolved. The germline CDR1 and CDR2 sequences are MDHEN and SYDVKM. CDR3 length equals 12 residues. Deletions cut 2 bases from V and 2 bases from J, with 3 bases between. CDR3 nucleotide sequence: TGTGCCAGCAGTTTACTTCAAGAGACCCAGTACTTC. It specifies CASSLLQETQYF.

The genes are TRBV7-9 and TRBJ2-7; 9 bases match TRBD1. The CDR3 totals 15 residues. The V gene's germline CDR1 is SEHNR and CDR2 FQNEAQ (reference sequence). V lost 5 bases to trimming and J lost 2 bases; unmatched junction nucleotides: 7. CDR3 sequence: CASSPRDRAPYEQYF. DNA for the CDR3: TGTGCCAGCAGCCCCCGGGACAGGGCCCCCTACGAGCAGTACTTC. The full variable domain, rest sourced from reference TRBV7-9 and TRBJ2-7, is DTGVSQNPRHKITKRGQNVTFRCDPISEHNRLYWYRQTLGQGPEFLTYFQNEAQLEKSRLLSDRFSAERPKGSFSTLEIQRTEQGDSAMYLCASSPRDRAPYEQYFGPGTRLTVT.

V usage is TRBV7-2 and J usage is TRBJ1-5; tentative D call: TRBD1 (6 bases). Germline-derived CDR1 and CDR2 are SGHTA and FQGNSA. V lost 4 bases and J 1 base, leaving 14 bases between the germline ends. CDR3 length: 16 residues. The CDR3 loop is CASSWGGAGSNQPQHF. The CDR3 nucleotides read TGTGCCAGCAGCTGGGGGGGGGCAGGCAGCAATCAGCCCCAGCATTTT.

The rearrangement links TRBV25-1 to TRBJ1-6, with a possible D match to TRBD1 (6 bases). Between the trimmed V and J ends, which lost 0 bases and 7 bases, there was a span of 13 bases. Germline CDR1 is MGHDK and CDR2 is SYGVNS. CDR3 length equals 16 residues. The CDR3 spells CASSEYMGQGNSPLHF. In DNA, the CDR3 is TGTGCCAGCAGTGAATATATGGGTCAGGGGAATTCACCCCTCCACTTT.

Many counts were recorded for this clonotype. This chain connects TRBV2 to TRBJ2-7; D remains unclear. Trimming took 1 base from V and 3 from J, leaving 13 bases between them. Germline V CDR1 and CDR2: SNHLY, FYNNEI. The CDR3 runs to 15 residues. The CDR3: CASSEGPTGLYEQYF. The CDR3 DNA follows: TGTGCCAGCAGTGAAGGCCCAACGGGTCTCTACGAGCAGTACTTC.

About this clonotype itself: A far larger clone is a single base away, which makes a read error likely. The rearrangement links TRBV28 to TRBJ2-5; a weak D match, TRBD2 (5 bases). Germline V gene sequence: CDR1 MDHEN, CDR2 SYDVKM. The CDR3 contains 14 residues. Trimming pared 5 bases from V and 5 bases from J, leaving 15 bases between. Here the CDR3 reads CASSGQVGVETQYF. The CDR3 DNA follows: TGTGCCAGCAGTGGGCAGGTGGGAGTGGAGACCCAGTACTTC. Drawing the rest from reference TRBV28 and TRBJ2-5, the complete variable domain is DVKVTQSSRYLVKRTGEKVFLECVQDMDHENMFWYRQDPGLGLRLIYFSYDVKMKEKGDIPEGYSVSREKKERFSLILESASTNQTSMYLCASSGQVGVETQYFGPGTRLLVL.

The J gene is TRBJ2-7, the V gene TRBV27; a weak D match, TRBD2 (6 bases). Trimming took off 5 bases at V and 4 bases at J, with 24 bases between the two ends. From germline, CDR1 is MNHEY and CDR2 SMNVEV (reference sequence). CDR3 size: 17 residues. This CDR3 reads CASSTRDFRLLFYEQYF. The CDR3 region has the DNA TGTGCCAGCAGTACACGGGACTTTCGTCTATTGTTTTACGAGCAGTACTTC.

Notes on this clonotype: Since no conserved phenylalanine or tryptophan closes the CDR3, a read error is the likely cause. The chain employs TRBV6-2 or TRBV6-3 and TRBJ2-7, with TRBD1 matching over 8 bases. Per germline, CDR1 MNHEY and CDR2 SVGEGT. Trimming removed 5 bases from V and 2 bases from J; junction bases left unmatched: 8. CDR3 length: 15 residues. CDR3 sequence: CASSGTSTGAYEQYL. CDR3 in DNA: TGTGCCAGCAGTGGTACATCGACAGGGGCCTACGAGCAGTACCTC.

The gene calls are TRBV4-1 and TRBJ1-2, with 9 bases matching TRBD1. Germline CDR1 MGHRA, CDR2 YSYEKL. The CDR3 loop spans 14 amino acids. The V segment lost 6 bases and the J segment 3 bases; nucleotides outside the gene matches: 5. CDR3: CASRKQGADYGYTF. The CDR3 DNA reads as TGCGCCAGCAGGAAACAGGGGGCTGACTATGGCTACACCTTC.

This clonotype has a count of ten or more. The rearrangement links TRBV30 to TRBJ1-4; D not resolved. Germline CDR1 GTSNPN, CDR2 SVGIG (reference sequence). The CDR3 is 14 amino acids. Trimming left V 1 base short and J 7 bases short, with 13 bases between. CDR3 protein: CAWSATVMGEKLFF. Written as DNA, the CDR3 is TGTGCCTGGAGTGCGACGGTAATGGGTGAAAAACTGTTTTTT.